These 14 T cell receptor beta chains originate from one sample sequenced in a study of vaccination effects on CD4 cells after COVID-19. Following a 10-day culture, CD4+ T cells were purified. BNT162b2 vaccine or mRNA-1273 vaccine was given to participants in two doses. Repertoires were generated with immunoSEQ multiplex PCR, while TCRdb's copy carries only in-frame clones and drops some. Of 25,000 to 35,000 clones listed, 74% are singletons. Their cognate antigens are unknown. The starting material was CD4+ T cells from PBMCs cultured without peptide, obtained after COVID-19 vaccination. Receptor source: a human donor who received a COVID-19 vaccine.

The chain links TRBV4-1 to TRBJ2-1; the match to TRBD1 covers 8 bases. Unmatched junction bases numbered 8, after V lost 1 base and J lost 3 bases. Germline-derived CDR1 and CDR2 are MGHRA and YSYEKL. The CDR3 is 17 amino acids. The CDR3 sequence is CASSQGVRTGIYNEQFF. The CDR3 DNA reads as TGCGCCAGCAGCCAAGGGGTCCGGACAGGGATCTACAATGAGCAGTTCTTC.

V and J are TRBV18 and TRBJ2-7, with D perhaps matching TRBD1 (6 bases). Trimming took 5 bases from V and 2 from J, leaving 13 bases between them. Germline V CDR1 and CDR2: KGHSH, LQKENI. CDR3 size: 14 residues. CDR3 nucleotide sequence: TGTGCCAGCTCATCCGGACAGTTCCCCTACGAGCAGTACTTC. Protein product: CASSSGQFPYEQYF.

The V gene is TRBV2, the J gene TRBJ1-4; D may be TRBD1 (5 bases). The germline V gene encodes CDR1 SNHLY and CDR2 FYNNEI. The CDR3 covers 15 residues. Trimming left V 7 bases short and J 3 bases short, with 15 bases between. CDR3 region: CASKTAPAANEKLFF. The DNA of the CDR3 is TGTGCCAGCAAGACAGCCCCCGCAGCTAATGAAAAACTGTTTTTT.

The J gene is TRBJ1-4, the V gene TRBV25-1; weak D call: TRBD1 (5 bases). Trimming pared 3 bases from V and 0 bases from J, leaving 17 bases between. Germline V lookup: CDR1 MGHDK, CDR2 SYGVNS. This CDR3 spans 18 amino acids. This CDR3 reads CASSEGLGQGPTNEKLFF. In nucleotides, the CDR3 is TGTGCCAGCAGTGAGGGTTTGGGGCAGGGTCCAACTAATGAAAAACTGTTTTTT.

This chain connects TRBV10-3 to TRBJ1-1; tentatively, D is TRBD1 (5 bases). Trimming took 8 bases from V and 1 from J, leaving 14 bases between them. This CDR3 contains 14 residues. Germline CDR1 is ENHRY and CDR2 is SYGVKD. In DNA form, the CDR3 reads TGTGCCATCTCCCCCGGGAGGGGGAACACTGAAGCTTTCTTT. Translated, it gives CAISPGRGNTEAFF.

In DNA form, the CDR3 reads TGCGCCAGCAGCCTAAGACAGGGGCCGAACACTGAAGCTTTCTTT. This encodes CASSLRQGPNTEAFF. The rearrangement uses TRBV4-1 and TRBJ1-1, with TRBD1 matching over 8 bases. The CDR3 contains 15 residues. Trimming removed 4 bases from V and 1 base from J; junction bases left unmatched: 5. The V gene's germline CDR1 is MGHRA and CDR2 YSYEKL.

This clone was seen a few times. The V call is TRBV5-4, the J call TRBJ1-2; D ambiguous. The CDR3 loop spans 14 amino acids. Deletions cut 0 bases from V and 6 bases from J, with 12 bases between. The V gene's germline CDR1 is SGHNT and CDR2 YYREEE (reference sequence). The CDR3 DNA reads TGTGCCAGCAGCTTGGTCGGGCAGCGTCATGGCTACACCTTC. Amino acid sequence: CASSLVGQRHGYTF.

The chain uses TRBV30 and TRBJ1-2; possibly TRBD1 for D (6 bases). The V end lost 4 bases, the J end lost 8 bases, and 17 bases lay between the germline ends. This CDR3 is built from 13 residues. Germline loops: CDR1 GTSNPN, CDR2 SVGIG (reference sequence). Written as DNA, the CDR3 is TGTGCCTGGACGAAACAGGGAAGCGAGGGCTACACCTTC. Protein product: CAWTKQGSEGYTF. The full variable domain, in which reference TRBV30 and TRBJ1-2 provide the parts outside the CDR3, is SQTIHQWPATLVQPVGSPLSLECTVEGTSNPNLYWYRQAAGRGLQLLFYSVGIGQISSEVPQNLSASRPQDRQFILSSKKLLLSDSGFYLCAWTKQGSEGYTFGSGTRLTVV.

The CDR3 DNA reads TGTGCCTGGAGTCCAGGCGGTCTCAATGAGCAGTTCTTC. Translating gives CAWSPGGLNEQFF. This chain links TRBV30 with TRBJ2-1; no firm D call. The length of the CDR3 is 13 residues. Trimming took 2 bases from V and 6 from J, leaving 11 bases between them. Looked up from germline, CDR1 is GTSNPN and CDR2 is SVGIG (reference sequence).

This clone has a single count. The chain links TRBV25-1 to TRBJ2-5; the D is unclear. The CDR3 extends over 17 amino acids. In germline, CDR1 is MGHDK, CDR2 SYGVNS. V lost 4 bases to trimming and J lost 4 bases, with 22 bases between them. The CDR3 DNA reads TGTGCCAGCAGTGGCCTAAATTGGACGGTCGCGAGAGAGACCCAGTACTTC. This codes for CASSGLNWTVARETQYF.

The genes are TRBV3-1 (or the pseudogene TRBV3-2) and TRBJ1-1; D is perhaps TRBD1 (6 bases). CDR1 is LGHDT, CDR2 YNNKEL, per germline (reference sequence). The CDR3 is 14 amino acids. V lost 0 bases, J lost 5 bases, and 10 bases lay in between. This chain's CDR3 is CASSQEGGRTEAFF. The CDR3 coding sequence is TGTGCCAGCAGCCAAGAAGGGGGAAGGACTGAAGCTTTCTTT.

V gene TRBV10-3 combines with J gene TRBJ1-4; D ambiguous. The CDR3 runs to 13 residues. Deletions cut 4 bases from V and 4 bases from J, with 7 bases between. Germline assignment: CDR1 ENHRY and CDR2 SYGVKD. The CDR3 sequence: CAISVGGNEKLFF. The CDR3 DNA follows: TGTGCCATCAGTGTGGGAGGTAATGAAAAACTGTTTTTT.

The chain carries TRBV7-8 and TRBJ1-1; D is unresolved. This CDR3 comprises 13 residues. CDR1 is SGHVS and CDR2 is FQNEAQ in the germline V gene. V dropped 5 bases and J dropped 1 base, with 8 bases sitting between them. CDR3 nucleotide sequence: TGTGCCAGCAGCCTGGTCCGGAACACTGAAGCTTTCTTT. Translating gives CASSLVRNTEAFF. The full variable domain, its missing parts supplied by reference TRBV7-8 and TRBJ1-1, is GAGVSQSPRYKVAKRGQDVALRCDPISGHVSLFWYQQALGQGPEFLTYFQNEAQLDKSGLPSDRFFAERPEGSVSTLKIQRTQQEDSAVYLCASSLVRNTEAFFGQGTRLTVV.

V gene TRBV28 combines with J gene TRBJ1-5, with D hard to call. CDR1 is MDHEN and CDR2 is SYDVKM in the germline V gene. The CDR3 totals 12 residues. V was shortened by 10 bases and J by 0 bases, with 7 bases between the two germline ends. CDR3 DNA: TGTGCCACCGGAACTAGCAATCAGCCCCAGCATTTT. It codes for CATGTSNQPQHF.